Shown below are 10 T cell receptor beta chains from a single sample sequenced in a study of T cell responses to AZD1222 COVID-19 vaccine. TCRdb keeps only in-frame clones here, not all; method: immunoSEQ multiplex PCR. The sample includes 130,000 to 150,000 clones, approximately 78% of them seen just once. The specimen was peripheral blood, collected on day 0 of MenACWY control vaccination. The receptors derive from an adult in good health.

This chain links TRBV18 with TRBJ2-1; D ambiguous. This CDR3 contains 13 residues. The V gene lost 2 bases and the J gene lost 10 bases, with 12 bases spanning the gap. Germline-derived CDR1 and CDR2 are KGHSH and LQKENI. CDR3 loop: CASSPAVAREQFF. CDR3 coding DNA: TGTGCCAGCTCACCAGCTGTCGCCCGGGAGCAGTTCTTC. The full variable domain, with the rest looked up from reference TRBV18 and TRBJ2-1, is NAGVMQNPRHLVRRRGQEARLRCSPMKGHSHVYWYRQLPEEGLKFMVYLQKENIIDESGMPKERFSAEFPKEGPSILRIQQVVRGDSAAYFCASSPAVAREQFFGPGTRLTVL.

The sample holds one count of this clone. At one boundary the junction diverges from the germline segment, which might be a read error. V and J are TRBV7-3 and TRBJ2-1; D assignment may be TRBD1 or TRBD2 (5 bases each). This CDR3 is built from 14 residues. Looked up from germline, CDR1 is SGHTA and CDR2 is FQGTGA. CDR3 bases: TGTGCCAGCAGCCTAACTCCGGGACCCAATGAGCAGTTCTTC. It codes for CASSLTPGPNEQFF.

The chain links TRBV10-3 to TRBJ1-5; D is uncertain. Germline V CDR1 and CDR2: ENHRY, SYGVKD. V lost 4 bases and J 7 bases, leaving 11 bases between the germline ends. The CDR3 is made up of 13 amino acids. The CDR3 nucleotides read TGTGCCATCAGTGGTAAAGAAGAGCAGCCCCAGCATTTT. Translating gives CAISGKEEQPQHF.

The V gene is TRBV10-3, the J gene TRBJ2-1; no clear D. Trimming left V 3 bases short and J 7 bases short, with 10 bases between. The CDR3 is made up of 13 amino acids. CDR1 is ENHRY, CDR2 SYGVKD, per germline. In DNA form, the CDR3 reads TGTGCCATCAGTGATGGTAGCAGTAATGAGCAGTTCTTC. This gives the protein CAISDGSSNEQFF.

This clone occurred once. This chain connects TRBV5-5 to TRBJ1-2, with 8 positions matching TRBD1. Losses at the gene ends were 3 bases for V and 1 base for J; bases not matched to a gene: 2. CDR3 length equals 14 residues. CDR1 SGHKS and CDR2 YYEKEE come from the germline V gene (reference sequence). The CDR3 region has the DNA TGTGCCAGCAGCTCACAGGGGGGTAACTATGGCTACACCTTC. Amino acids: CASSSQGGNYGYTF. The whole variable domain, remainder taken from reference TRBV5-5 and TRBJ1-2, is DAGVTQSPTHLIKTRGQQVTLRCSPISGHKSVSWYQQVLGQGPQFIFQYYEKEERGRGNFPDRFSARQFPNYSSELNVNALLLGDSALYLCASSSQGGNYGYTFGSGTRLTVV.

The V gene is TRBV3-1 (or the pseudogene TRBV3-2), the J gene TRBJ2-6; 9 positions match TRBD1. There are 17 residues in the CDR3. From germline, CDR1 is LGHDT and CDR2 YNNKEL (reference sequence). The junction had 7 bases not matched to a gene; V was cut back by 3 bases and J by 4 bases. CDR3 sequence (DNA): TGTGCCAGCAGCCAGGACAGGGGAGGTTCCGGGGCCAACGTCCTGACTTTC. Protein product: CASSQDRGGSGANVLTF.

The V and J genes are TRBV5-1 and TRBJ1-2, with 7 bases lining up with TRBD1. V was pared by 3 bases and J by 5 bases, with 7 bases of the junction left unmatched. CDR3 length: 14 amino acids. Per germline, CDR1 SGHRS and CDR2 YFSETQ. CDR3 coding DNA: TGCGCCAGCAGCTCTGACAGGGCGGGGTATGGCTACACCTTC. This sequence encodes CASSSDRAGYGYTF. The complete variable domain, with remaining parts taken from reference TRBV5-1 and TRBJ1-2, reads KAGVTQTPRYLIKTRGQQVTLSCSPISGHRSVSWYQQTPGQGLQFLFEYFSETQRNKGNFPGRFSGRQFSNSRSEMNVSTLELGDSALYLCASSSDRAGYGYTFGSGTRLTVV.

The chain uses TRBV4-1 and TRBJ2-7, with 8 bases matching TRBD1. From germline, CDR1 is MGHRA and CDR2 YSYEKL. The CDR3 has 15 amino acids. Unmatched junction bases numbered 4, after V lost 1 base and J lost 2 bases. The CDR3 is CASSQGQGPAYEQYV. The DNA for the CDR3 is TGCGCCAGCAGCCAAGGACAGGGGCCCGCCTACGAGCAGTACGTC.

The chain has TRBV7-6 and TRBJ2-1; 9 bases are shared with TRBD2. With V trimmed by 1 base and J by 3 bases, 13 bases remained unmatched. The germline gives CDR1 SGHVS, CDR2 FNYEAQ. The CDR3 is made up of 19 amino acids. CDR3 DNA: TGTGCCAGCAGCTTAGGTTTTTCAGAAAGCGGGGGGAGCTACAATGAGCAGTTCTTC. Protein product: CASSLGFSESGGSYNEQFF.

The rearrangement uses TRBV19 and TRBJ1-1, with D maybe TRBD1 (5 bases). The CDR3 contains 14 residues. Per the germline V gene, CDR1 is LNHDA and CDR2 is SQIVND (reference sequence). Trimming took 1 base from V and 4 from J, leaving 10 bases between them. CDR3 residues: CASSIGGGSTEAFF. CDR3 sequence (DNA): TGTGCCAGTAGTATAGGGGGGGGAAGCACTGAAGCTTTCTTT.